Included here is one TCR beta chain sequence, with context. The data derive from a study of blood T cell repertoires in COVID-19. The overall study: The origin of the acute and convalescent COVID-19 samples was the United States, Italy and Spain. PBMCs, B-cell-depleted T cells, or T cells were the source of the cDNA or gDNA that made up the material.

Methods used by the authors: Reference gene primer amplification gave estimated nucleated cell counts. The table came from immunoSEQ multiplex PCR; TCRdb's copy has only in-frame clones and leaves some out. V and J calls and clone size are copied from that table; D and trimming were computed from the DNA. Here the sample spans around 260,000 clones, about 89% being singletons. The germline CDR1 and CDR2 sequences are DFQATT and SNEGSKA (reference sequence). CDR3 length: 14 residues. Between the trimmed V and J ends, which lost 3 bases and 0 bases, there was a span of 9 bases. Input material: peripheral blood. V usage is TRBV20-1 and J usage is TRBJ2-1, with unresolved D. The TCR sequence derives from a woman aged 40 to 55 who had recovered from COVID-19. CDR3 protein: CSASEESSYNEQFF. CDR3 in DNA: TGCAGTGCTAGTGAGGAGAGCTCCTACAATGAGCAGTTCTTC.